The 8 T cell receptor beta chains below were found in one sample sequenced in a study of T cells in Graves' hyperthyroidism and ophthalmopathy. Template material for amplifying TCR beta CDR3 regions consisted of RNA transcripts. Researchers ran a first-round RT-PCR on the TCR CDR3 using the HTBI primer set. From the multiplex PCR reads, TCRdb called clonotypes with MiXCR, one entry per CDR3 protein. The sample includes hundreds of thousands of distinct CDR3 sequences, roughly 15% of them seen just once. Material: blood. Receptor source: a woman under 40 with Graves' hyperthyroidism.

At least ten counts were recorded for this clonotype. The J gene is TRBJ1-1, the V gene TRBV11-3, with a weak D call TRBD1 (5 bases). V dropped 4 bases and J dropped 6 bases, with 15 bases sitting between them. The germline CDR1 and CDR2 sequences are SGHNT and YENEEA. The CDR3 length is 14 residues. The CDR3 nucleotides are TGTGCCAGCAGCTACTCATCGGGGCACGCTGAAGCTTTCTTT. It yields the protein CASSYSSGHAEAFF.

With respect to this clonotype: A much larger clone differs from this one at a single base, so this may be a read error. The V call is TRBV28, the J call TRBJ2-7; D gene unclear. The CDR3 runs to 11 residues. The germline V gene encodes CDR1 MDHEN and CDR2 SYDVKM. The CDR3 coding sequence is TGTGCCGGCAGTTTCCTGGACGAGCAGTACTTC. Translation gives CAGSFLDEQYF.

In its sample, this clonotype was seen many times. CDR3 residues: CSARTSGSHNEQFF. CDR3 DNA: TGCAGTGCTCGGACTAGCGGGAGCCACAATGAGCAGTTCTTC. The chain employs TRBV20-1 and TRBJ2-1; 13 bases fit TRBD2. CDR1 and CDR2 (germline): DFQATT, SNEGSKA (reference sequence). The length of the CDR3 is 14 residues. V gave up 5 bases and J gave up 5 bases; unmatched junction bases: 3.

The table lists this clonotype with many counts. J is TRBJ2-7 and V is TRBV7-2, with no clear D. V lost 1 base and J lost 2, with 6 bases in between. CDR3 length: 13 amino acids. CDR1 is SGHTA and CDR2 is FQGNSA in the germline V gene. The CDR3 spells CASSLVRTYEQYF. CDR3 coding DNA: TGTGCCAGCAGCTTAGTCAGAACCTACGAGCAGTACTTC.

This clonotype occurred a few times. The CDR3 does not end in the conserved phenylalanine or tryptophan, so this is likely a read error. The chain has TRBV7-2 and TRBJ1-2; a weak D match, TRBD1 (5 bases). V was trimmed by 1 base and J by 8 bases, leaving 8 bases between them. The CDR3 totals 12 residues. Germline loops: CDR1 SGHTA, CDR2 FQGNSA. This chain's CDR3 is CASSLDRFGYTL. As DNA, the CDR3 is TGTGCCAGCAGCTTAGACAGGTTCGGCTACACCCTC.

This clonotype was recorded many times. The chain uses TRBV18 and TRBJ2-7; D not resolved. The CDR3 runs 15 residues. In germline, CDR1 is KGHSH, CDR2 LQKENI. Trimming left V 4 bases short and J 0 bases short, with 13 bases between. The CDR3 spells CASSLDSHRSYEQYF. The CDR3 DNA sequence: TGTGCCAGCTCACTTGACTCACATCGCTCCTACGAGCAGTACTTC.

This clonotype was counted only a few times. The chain carries TRBV3-1 and TRBJ2-4; D is unresolved. Germline V lookup: CDR1 LGHDT, CDR2 YNNKEL (reference sequence). V was shortened by 2 bases and J by 2 bases, with 13 bases between the two germline ends. The CDR3 has 16 amino acids. The CDR3 bases are TGTGCCAGCAGCCAATATGGAGACTTCCCCAAAAACATTCAGTACTTC. Translation: CASSQYGDFPKNIQYF. Full variable domain (rest looked up from reference TRBV3-1 and TRBJ2-4): DTAVSQTPKYLVTQMGNDKSIKCEQNLGHDTMYWYKQDSKKFLKIMFSYNNKELIINETVPNRFSPKSPDKAHLNLHINSLELGDSAVYFCASSQYGDFPKNIQYFGAGTRLSVL.

The chain recombines TRBV20-1 with TRBJ2-1, with 9 bases lining up with TRBD2. Germline CDR1 is DFQATT and CDR2 is SNEGSKA (reference sequence). V was clipped by 6 bases and J by 5 bases; unmatched bases: 5. This CDR3 is built from 13 residues. The DNA for the CDR3 is TGCAGTGCAGGCGGGAGGGCCGACAATGAGCAGTTCTTC. This gives the protein CSAGGRADNEQFF.